The following is a T cell receptor beta chain sequence with its context. The antigen remains undetermined. This record belongs to a study of blood T cells in healthy people across ages. Study results and caveats: Unknown donor CMV status possibly confounded expanded clonotype changes. Naive T cell percentage by flow cytometry tracked strongly with beta diversity.

Using a J-beta primer mix together with a sample-barcoded 5' primer, a second PCR was run for roughly 7 to 11 cycles. MiXCR, applied by TCRdb to the 5' RACE reads, yields one record per CDR3 protein. The table records about 900,000 distinct CDR3 sequences, around 48% of them present only once. CDR1 and CDR2 from the germline V gene are MGHRA and YSYEKL. This CDR3 is 15 amino acids long. V shed 0 bases and J shed 4 bases, with 12 bases lying between them. The sample consisted of blood. The sequence was collected from a man aged 25-40 years in good health. This chain connects TRBV4-1 to TRBJ1-2; D not certain. This CDR3 reads CASSQEPQTSYGYTF. The CDR3 DNA sequence: TGCGCCAGCAGCCAAGAACCACAGACTAGCTATGGCTACACCTTC.